Below are 18 T cell receptor beta chains sequenced from a single sample in a study of T cell repertoires in cytomegalovirus infection. MiXCR, applied by TCRdb to the reads, yields one record per CDR3 protein. Of fewer than 200,000 distinct CDR3 sequences listed, approximately 15% were seen once; the top ten hold roughly 27%. The sequenced sample was PBMCs. These receptors were obtained from a human donor in good health (CMV status not recorded). Some clones in this sample may be carry-over from other donors' samples.

V usage is TRBV10-3 and J usage is TRBJ2-5, with D tentatively TRBD2 (5 bases). The CDR3 is 13 amino acids. The germline V gene encodes CDR1 ENHRY and CDR2 SYGVKD. Between the trimmed V and J ends, which lost 11 bases and 1 base, there was a span of 14 bases. CDR3 bases: TGTGCCGCCCAAGAGGGCAGCCAAGAGACCCAGTACTTC. Amino acids: CAAQEGSQETQYF.

The chain employs TRBV29-1 and TRBJ2-5; no clear D gene. This CDR3 has 11 amino acids. V was pared by 6 bases and J by 5 bases, with 10 bases between. Germline values: CDR1 SQVTM, CDR2 ANQGSEA. Here the CDR3 reads CSVGEKETQYF. The CDR3 coding sequence is TGCAGCGTCGGAGAGAAGGAGACCCAGTACTTC.

This chain uses TRBV29-1 with TRBJ1-1, with D uncertain. V was trimmed by 0 bases and J by 4 bases, leaving 9 bases between them. CDR1 is SQVTM, CDR2 ANQGSEA, per germline. The CDR3 length is 13 residues. CDR3 nucleotides: TGCAGCGTTGAAGATGTGGAGGTCACTGAAGCTTTCTTT. Translated: CSVEDVEVTEAFF.

The rearrangement uses TRBV6-2 or TRBV6-3 and TRBJ2-6, with a weak D call TRBD1 (6 bases). Germline loops: CDR1 MNHEY, CDR2 SVGEGT. This CDR3 has 15 residues. V was clipped by 4 bases and J by 2 bases, with 9 bases between them. The CDR3 DNA reads as TGTGCCAGCAGTTCCGACAGGACTGGGGCCAACGTCCTGACTTTC. Residues: CASSSDRTGANVLTF.

This clonotype has at least ten counts. V gene TRBV13 combines with J gene TRBJ2-4; D possibly corresponds to TRBD1 (6 bases). Germline V gene lookup returns CDR1 PRHDT and CDR2 FYEKMQ (reference sequence). Trimming took off 5 bases at V and 6 bases at J, with 14 bases between the two ends. This CDR3 spans 14 amino acids. The CDR3 is CASSPRTDRNIQYF. The CDR3 DNA follows: TGTGCCAGCAGCCCTCGGACAGATAGAAACATTCAGTACTTC.

This chain links TRBV5-1 with TRBJ2-1; 10 bases are a match to TRBD1. CDR1 is SGHRS and CDR2 is YFSETQ in the germline V gene. The CDR3 length is 16 residues. V dropped 2 bases and J dropped 12; count of bases not matched to a gene: 14. As DNA, the CDR3 is TGCGCCAGCAGCTTCCTTCCGGGACAGGGGCCCCAGGGGCAGTTCTTC. Translated: CASSFLPGQGPQGQFF.

This clonotype was recorded at least ten times. The chain has TRBV7-2 and TRBJ1-5; no clear D gene. Trimming removed 5 bases at V and 7 bases at J, with 12 bases between. The CDR3 has 13 residues. Germline lookup yields CDR1 SGHTA and CDR2 FQGNSA. The CDR3 DNA is TGTGCCAGCAGCCCCGGAGGGCGGCAGCCCCAGCATTTT. Its translation is CASSPGGRQPQHF. The whole variable domain, remainder taken from reference TRBV7-2 and TRBJ1-5, is GAGVSQSPSNKVTEKGKDVELRCDPISGHTALYWYRQSLGQGLEFLIYFQGNSAPDKSGLPSDRFSAERTGGSVSTLTIQRTQQEDSAVYLCASSPGGRQPQHFGDGTRLSIL.

The table lists this clonotype with a few counts. The chain combines TRBV7-9 with TRBJ2-1, with TRBD1 as a possible D gene (5 bases). V was shortened by 1 base and J by 7 bases, with 14 bases between the two germline ends. From germline, CDR1 is SEHNR and CDR2 FQNEAQ (reference sequence). The CDR3 is made up of 15 amino acids. The CDR3 sequence is CASSLVGQPRNEQFF. The CDR3 region has the DNA TGTGCCAGCAGCTTAGTGGGGCAGCCTCGAAATGAGCAGTTCTTC.

This clonotype was picked up a small number of times. The V gene is TRBV19, the J gene TRBJ2-1; 8 bases fit TRBD2. This CDR3 is built from 15 residues. Per the germline V gene, CDR1 is LNHDA and CDR2 is SQIVND (reference sequence). J was trimmed by 2 bases and V by 5 bases; bases with no gene match: 5. The CDR3, as DNA: TGTGCCAGTAGTCGTAGCGGGGAACCCTACAATGAGCAGTTCTTC. Residues: CASSRSGEPYNEQFF.

The V and J genes are TRBV29-1 and TRBJ1-1; D is ambiguous. The CDR3 length is 13 residues. CDR1 SQVTM and CDR2 ANQGSEA come from the germline V gene. V lost 4 bases, J lost 5 bases, and 14 bases lay in between. The CDR3 sequence: CSVGPGPRTEAFF. The CDR3 bases are TGCAGCGTTGGACCGGGCCCGCGAACTGAAGCTTTCTTT.

This clonotype was detected many times. The genes are TRBV7-2 and TRBJ2-7; 7 bases are shared with TRBD1. This CDR3 is built from 12 residues. In germline, CDR1 is SGHTA, CDR2 FQGNSA. The V segment lost 5 bases and the J segment 6 bases; nucleotides outside the gene matches: 4. The CDR3 here is CASSPQGIEQYF. In DNA, the CDR3 is TGTGCCAGCAGCCCACAGGGGATCGAGCAGTACTTC.

The gene calls are TRBV2 and TRBJ1-1, with D perhaps matching TRBD1 (6 bases). Germline V CDR1 and CDR2: SNHLY, FYNNEI. The CDR3 totals 13 residues. V lost 4 bases and J 5 bases, leaving 11 bases between the germline ends. The CDR3 coding sequence is TGTGCCAGCAGTGCACAGGGTATAACTGAAGCTTTCTTT. Its protein product is CASSAQGITEAFF. The variable domain in full, with the rest retrieved from reference TRBV2 and TRBJ1-1, is EPEVTQTPSHQVTQMGQEVILRCVPISNHLYFYWYRQILGQKVEFLVSFYNNEISEKSEIFDDQFSVERPDGSNFTLKIRSTKLEDSAMYFCASSAQGITEAFFGQGTRLTVV.

This clonotype was found many times. The chain joins TRBV7-2 to TRBJ2-7, with 14 bases aligning to TRBD2. CDR3 size: 17 residues. In germline, CDR1 is SGHTA, CDR2 FQGNSA. The ends lost 5 bases at V and 5 bases at J; junction bases unmatched: 11. CDR3 residues: CASSRIRGTSGSHEQYF. CDR3 coding DNA: TGTGCCAGCAGCCGAATTCGCGGGACTAGCGGGAGTCACGAGCAGTACTTC.

There are a few counts of this clonotype. The chain combines TRBV6-4 with TRBJ2-3, with a tentative D call TRBD2 (7 bases). With 4 bases removed from V and 2 bases from J, the gap between germline ends came to 16 bases. The CDR3 is 16 residues long. From germline, CDR1 is MRHNA and CDR2 SNTAGT. The CDR3, as DNA: TGTGCCAGCAGTGCGTCCGCGGGGGCTAACACAGATACGCAGTATTTT. Its protein is CASSASAGANTDTQYF.

The V gene is TRBV6-1, the J gene TRBJ1-2; TRBD1 matches at 10 bases. J was trimmed by 8 bases and V by 10 bases; bases with no gene match: 16. The CDR3 extends over 15 amino acids. Germline V lookup: CDR1 MNHNS, CDR2 SASEGT. The CDR3 coding sequence is TGTGCCACTAGGAAGGCTAGACAGGGGGCAGTAGGCTACACCTTC. Encoded protein: CATRKARQGAVGYTF.

V gene TRBV29-1 combines with J gene TRBJ1-1; possible D gene TRBD1, 6 bases. The CDR3 loop spans 11 amino acids. V was cut by 5 bases and J by 7 bases, with 11 bases left in between. Germline CDR1 and CDR2: SQVTM and ANQGSEA. CDR3 sequence: CSVQGRGEAFF. The CDR3 nucleotides read TGCAGCGTTCAGGGGAGGGGTGAAGCTTTCTTT.

This clonotype was seen repeatedly, ten times or more. The chain has TRBV7-3 and TRBJ2-1, with 9 bases that match TRBD2. This CDR3 spans 17 amino acids. The germline gives CDR1 SGHTA, CDR2 FQGTGA. Losses at the gene ends were 0 bases for V and 1 base for J; bases not matched to a gene: 4. CDR3 sequence (DNA): TGTGCCAGCAGCTTAACTAGCGGGAGTGGTTCCTACAATGAGCAGTTCTTC. Its translation is CASSLTSGSGSYNEQFF.

This clonotype was found many times. This chain joins TRBV7-2 and TRBJ2-7, with TRBD1 matching over 9 bases. The CDR3 has 15 amino acids. After removal of 5 bases from V and 0 bases from J, the junction contained 5 bases not matched to a gene. The germline CDR1 and CDR2 sequences are SGHTA and FQGNSA. Here the CDR3 reads CASSPGTGYSYEQYF. CDR3 nucleotides: TGTGCCAGCAGCCCCGGGACAGGGTACTCCTACGAGCAGTACTTC.